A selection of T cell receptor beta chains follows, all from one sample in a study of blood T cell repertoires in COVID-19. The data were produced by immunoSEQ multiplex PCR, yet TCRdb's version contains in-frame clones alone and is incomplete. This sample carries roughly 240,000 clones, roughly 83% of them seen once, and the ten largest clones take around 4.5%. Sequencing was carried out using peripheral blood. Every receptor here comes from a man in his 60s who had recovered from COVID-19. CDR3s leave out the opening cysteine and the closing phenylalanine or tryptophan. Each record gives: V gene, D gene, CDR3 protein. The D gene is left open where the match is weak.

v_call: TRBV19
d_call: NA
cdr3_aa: ASNEAN

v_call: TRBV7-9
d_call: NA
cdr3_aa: ASSLGQANTEAF

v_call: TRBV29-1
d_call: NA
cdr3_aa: SVGTRYEQY

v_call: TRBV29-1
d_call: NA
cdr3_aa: SVLAPGPTDTQY

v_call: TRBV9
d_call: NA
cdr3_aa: ASSVGAGANTEAF

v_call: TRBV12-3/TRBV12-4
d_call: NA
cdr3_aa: ASTPLANTEAF

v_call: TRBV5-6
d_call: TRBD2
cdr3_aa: ASSGPPPTGTSGLYEQY

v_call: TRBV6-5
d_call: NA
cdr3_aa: ASSPTGTGANVLT

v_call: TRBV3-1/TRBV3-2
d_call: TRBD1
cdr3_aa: ASSLGQSSYEQY

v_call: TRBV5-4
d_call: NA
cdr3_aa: ASSLGAGHTEAF

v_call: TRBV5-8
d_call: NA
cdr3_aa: ASSFGFDSYGYT

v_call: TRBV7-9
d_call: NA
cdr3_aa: ASSRGGGYT

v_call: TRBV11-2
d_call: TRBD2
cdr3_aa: ASSSTSGSLYEQY

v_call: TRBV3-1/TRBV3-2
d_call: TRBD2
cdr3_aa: ASSHEAGGPRETQY

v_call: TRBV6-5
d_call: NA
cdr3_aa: ASTLPGNNQPQH

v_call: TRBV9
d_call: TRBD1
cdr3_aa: ASSVSQDRGFATNEKLF

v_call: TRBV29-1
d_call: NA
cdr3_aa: SVETGAPEAF

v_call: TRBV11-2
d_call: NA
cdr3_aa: ASSLLVGVAYNEQF

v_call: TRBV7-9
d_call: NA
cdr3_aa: ASETRNTGELF

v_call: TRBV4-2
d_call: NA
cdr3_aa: ASRHRGGAGQPQH

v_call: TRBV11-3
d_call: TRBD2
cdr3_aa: ASSLDRGGKTGELF

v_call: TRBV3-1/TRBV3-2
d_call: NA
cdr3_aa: ASSQGDRFGFNTGELF

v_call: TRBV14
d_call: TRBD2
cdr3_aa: ASSPRAGGEQY

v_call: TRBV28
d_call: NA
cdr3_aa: ASSLDGATDEQY

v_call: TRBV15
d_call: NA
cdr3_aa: ATSGGMGGWTEAF

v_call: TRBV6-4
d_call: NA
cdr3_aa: ASSELQGVGSYNEQF

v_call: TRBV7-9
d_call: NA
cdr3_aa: ASSGGVPLYNSPLH

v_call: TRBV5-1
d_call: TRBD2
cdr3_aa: ASSMGTSGGAETQY